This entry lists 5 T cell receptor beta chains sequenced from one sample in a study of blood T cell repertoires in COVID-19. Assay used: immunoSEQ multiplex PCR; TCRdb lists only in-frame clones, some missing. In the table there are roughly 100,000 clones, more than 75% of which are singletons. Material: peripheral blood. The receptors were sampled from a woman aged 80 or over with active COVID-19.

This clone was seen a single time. In nucleotides, the CDR3 is TGTGCCAGCAGTGATGGACAGACTTACGAGCAGTACTTC. It codes for CASSDGQTYEQYF. The chain recombines TRBV6-1 with TRBJ2-7, with TRBD1 as a possible D gene (6 bases). V was clipped by 3 bases and J by 4 bases, with 10 bases between them. The germline V gene encodes CDR1 MNHNS and CDR2 SASEGT. The CDR3 has 13 residues.

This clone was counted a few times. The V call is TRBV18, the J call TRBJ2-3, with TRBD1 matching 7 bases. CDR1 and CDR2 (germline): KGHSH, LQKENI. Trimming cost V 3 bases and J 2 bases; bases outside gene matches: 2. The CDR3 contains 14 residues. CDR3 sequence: CASSPGQTTDTQYF. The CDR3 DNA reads TGTGCCAGCTCACCGGGACAGACCACAGATACGCAGTATTTT. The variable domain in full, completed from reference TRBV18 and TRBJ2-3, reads NAGVMQNPRHLVRRRGQEARLRCSPMKGHSHVYWYRQLPEEGLKFMVYLQKENIIDESGMPKERFSAEFPKEGPSILRIQQVVRGDSAAYFCASSPGQTTDTQYFGPGTRLTVL.

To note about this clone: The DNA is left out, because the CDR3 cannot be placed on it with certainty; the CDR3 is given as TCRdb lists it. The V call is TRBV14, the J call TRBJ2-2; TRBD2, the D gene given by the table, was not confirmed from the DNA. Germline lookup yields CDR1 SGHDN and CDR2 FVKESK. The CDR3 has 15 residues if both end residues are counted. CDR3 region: CASSHPGLRAGELFF.

CDR3 protein: CASSEYRGNTGELFF. CDR3 in DNA: TGCGCCAGCAGTGAGTATAGGGGGAACACCGGGGAGCTGTTTTTT. The chain links TRBV10-1 to TRBJ2-2; tentative D call: TRBD1 (5 bases). Deletions cut 1 base from V and 1 base from J, with 7 bases between. CDR3 size: 15 residues. Germline values: CDR1 WNHNN, CDR2 SYGVQD (reference sequence).

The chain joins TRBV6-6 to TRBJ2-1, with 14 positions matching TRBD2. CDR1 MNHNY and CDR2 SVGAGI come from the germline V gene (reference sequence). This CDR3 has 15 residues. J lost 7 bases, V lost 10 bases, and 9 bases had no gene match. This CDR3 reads CATPGLAGEGNEQFF. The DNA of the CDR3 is TGTGCCACCCCGGGACTAGCGGGAGAGGGGAATGAGCAGTTCTTC.